The present TCR beta chain was sequenced within a study of T cells in Graves' hyperthyroidism and ophthalmopathy. The study, taken as a whole, reports: By a 13 V-J model, ophthalmopathy was set apart from stable hyperthyroidism.

This clonotype was counted a few times. Antigen unknown. Exclusion of a patient resulted from uncontrolled infection, other autoimmune disease, pregnancy or lactation. CDR3 length equals 20 residues. Germline trimming cut 4 bases from V and 0 bases from J; bases unmatched to any gene: 15. Germline CDR1 reads SEHNR; CDR2 reads FQNEAQ (reference sequence). Template material for amplifying TCR beta CDR3 regions consisted of RNA transcripts. The TCR CDR3 first-round RT-PCR relied on the HTBI primer set. TCRdb re-derived calls from the multiplex PCR reads in MiXCR, one entry per CDR3 protein. The sample includes 650,000 to 750,000 distinct CDR3 sequences, 14% of them seen just once.

V usage is TRBV7-9 and J usage is TRBJ2-1; 10 positions agree with TRBD2. This TCR was recovered from a woman under 30 with Graves' hyperthyroidism. Sequencing used blood. CDR3 DNA sequence: TGTGCCAGCAGCTCGCGTCGCGGGACTAGCGCCCCATCCTCCTACAATGAGCAGTTCTTC. This translates into CASSSRRGTSAPSSYNEQFF.